This T cell receptor beta chain came from a study of blood T cell repertoires in COVID-19. Study-level background: Material from acute and convalescent COVID-19 was sourced from the United States, Italy and Spain.

Here immunoSEQ multiplex PCR was the method, and the copy in TCRdb shows in-frame clones only, minus some. The sample lists hundreds of thousands of clones, around 90% seen once, with roughly 3.3% in the top ten. In germline, CDR1 is ENHRY, CDR2 SYGVKD. The CDR3 is 14 residues long. Trimming took 10 bases from V and 7 from J, leaving 20 bases between them. The chain is built from TRBV10-3 and TRBJ2-1; D perhaps matches TRBD1 (6 bases). This receptor was obtained from a woman aged 18-29 years who had recovered from COVID-19. Sequenced sample: peripheral blood. CDR3 sequence reads: CARTGTKHRNEQFF. CDR3 nucleotide sequence: TGTGCCAGGACCGGGACAAAACACAGGAATGAGCAGTTCTTC.